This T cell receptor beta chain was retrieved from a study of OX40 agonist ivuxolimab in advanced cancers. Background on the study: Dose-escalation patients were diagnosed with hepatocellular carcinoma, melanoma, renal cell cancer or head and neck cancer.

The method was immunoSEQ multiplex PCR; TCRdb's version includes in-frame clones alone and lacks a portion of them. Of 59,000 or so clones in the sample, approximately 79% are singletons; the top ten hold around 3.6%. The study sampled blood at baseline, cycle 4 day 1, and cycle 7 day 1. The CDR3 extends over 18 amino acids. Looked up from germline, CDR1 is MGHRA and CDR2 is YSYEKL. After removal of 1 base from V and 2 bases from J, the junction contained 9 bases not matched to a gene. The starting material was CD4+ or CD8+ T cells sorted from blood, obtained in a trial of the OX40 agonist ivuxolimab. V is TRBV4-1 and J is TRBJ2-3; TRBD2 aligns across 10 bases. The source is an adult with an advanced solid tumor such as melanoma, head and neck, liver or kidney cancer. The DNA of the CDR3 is TGCGCCAGCAGCCAAGTCATCCTAGCGGGAGCCCCCACAGATACGCAGTATTTT. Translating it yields CASSQVILAGAPTDTQYF.